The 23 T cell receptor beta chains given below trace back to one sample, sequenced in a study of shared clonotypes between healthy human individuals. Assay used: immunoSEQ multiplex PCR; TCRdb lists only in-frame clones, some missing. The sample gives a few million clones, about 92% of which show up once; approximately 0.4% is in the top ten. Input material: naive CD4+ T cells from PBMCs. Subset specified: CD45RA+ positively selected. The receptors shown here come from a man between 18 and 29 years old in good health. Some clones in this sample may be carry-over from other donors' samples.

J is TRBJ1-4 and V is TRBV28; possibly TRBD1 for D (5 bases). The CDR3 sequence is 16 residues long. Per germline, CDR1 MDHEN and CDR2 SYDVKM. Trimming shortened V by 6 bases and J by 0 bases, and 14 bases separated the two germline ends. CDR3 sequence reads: CASRGGTLATNEKLFF. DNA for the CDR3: TGTGCCAGCAGGGGGGGAACCCTTGCAACTAATGAAAAACTGTTTTTT.

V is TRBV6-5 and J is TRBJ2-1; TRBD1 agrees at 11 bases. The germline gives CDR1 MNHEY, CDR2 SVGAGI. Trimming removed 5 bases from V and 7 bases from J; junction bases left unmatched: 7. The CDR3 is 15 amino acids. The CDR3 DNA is TGTGCCAGCAGTCGGACAGGGGGCTTTCGGAATGAGCAGTTCTTC. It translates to CASSRTGGFRNEQFF.

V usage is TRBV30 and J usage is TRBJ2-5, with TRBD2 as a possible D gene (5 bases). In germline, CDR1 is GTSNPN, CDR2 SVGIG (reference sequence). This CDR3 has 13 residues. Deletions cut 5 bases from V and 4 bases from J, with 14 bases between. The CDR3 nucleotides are TGTGCCTGGGACCCGGAGAGCGGAGAGACCCAGTACTTC. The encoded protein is CAWDPESGETQYF.

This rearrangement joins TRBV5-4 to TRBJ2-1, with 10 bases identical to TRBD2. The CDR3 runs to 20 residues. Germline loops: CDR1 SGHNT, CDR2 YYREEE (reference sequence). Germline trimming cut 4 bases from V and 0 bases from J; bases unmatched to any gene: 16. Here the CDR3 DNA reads TGTGCCAGCAGCGCAAAAGGAGGGACTAGCGTCCCCCGCTCCTACAATGAGCAGTTCTTC. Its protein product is CASSAKGGTSVPRSYNEQFF.

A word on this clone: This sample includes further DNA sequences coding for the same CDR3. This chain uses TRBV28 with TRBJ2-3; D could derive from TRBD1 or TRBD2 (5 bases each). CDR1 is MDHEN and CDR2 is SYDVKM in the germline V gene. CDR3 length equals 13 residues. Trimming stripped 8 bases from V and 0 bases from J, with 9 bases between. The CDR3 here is CASSGGSTDTQYF. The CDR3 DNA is TGTGCCAGCTCTGGGGGTAGCACAGATACGCAGTATTTT.

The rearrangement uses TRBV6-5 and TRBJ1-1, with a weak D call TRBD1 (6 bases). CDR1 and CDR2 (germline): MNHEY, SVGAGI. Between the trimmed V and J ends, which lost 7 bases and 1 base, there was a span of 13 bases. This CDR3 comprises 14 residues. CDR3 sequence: CASNPGVGNTEAFF. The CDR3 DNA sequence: TGTGCCAGCAATCCAGGGGTGGGGAACACTGAAGCTTTCTTT.

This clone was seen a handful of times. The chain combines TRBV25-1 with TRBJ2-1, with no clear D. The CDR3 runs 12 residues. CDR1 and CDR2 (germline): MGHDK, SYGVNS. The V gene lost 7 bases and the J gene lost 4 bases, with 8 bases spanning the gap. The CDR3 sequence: CASKAGYNEQFF. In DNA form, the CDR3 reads TGTGCCAGCAAGGCAGGTTACAATGAGCAGTTCTTC.

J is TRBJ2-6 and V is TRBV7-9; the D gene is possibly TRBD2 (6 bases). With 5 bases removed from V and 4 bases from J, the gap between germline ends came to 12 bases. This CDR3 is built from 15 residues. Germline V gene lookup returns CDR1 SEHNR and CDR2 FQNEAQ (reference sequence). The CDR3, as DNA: TGTGCCAGCAGCCCCTGGGAGGCGGGGGCCAACGTCCTGACTTTC. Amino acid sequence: CASSPWEAGANVLTF. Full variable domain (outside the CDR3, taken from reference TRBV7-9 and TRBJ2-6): DTGVSQNPRHKITKRGQNVTFRCDPISEHNRLYWYRQTLGQGPEFLTYFQNEAQLEKSRLLSDRFSAERPKGSFSTLEIQRTEQGDSAMYLCASSPWEAGANVLTFGAGSRLTVL.

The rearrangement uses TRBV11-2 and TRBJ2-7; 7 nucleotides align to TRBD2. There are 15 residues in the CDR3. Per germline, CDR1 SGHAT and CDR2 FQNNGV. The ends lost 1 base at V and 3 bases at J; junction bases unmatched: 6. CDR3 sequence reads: CASSLGPAGNYEQYF. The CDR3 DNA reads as TGTGCCAGCAGCTTAGGTCCAGCGGGGAACTACGAGCAGTACTTC. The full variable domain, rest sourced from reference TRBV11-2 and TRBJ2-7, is EAGVAQSPRYKIIEKRQSVAFWCNPISGHATLYWYQQILGQGPKLLIQFQNNGVVDDSQLPKDRFSAERLKGVDSTLKIQPAKLEDSAVYLCASSLGPAGNYEQYFGPGTRLTVT.

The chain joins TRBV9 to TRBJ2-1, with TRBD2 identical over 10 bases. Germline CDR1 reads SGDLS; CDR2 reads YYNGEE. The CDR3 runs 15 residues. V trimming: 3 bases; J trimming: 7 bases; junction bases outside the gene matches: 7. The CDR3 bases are TGTGCCAGCAGCGCCATGGGAGCGGGAGGGAATGAGCAGTTCTTC. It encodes CASSAMGAGGNEQFF.

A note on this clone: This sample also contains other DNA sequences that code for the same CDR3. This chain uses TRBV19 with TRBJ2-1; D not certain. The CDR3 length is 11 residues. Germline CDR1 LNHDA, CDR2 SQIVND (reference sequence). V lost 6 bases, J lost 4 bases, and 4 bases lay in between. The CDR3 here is CASRGYNEQFF. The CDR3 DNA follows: TGTGCCAGTAGGGGTTACAATGAGCAGTTCTTC.

This CDR3 is CASRGGADTGELFF. The DNA of the CDR3 is TGTGCCAGCAGGGGAGGGGCGGACACCGGGGAGCTGTTTTTT. The genes are TRBV7-6 and TRBJ2-2, with 7 bases aligning to TRBD2. The CDR3 length is 14 residues. Germline CDR1 reads SGHVS; CDR2 reads FNYEAQ. J gave up 3 bases and V 6 bases, and 4 bases lay outside the gene matches.

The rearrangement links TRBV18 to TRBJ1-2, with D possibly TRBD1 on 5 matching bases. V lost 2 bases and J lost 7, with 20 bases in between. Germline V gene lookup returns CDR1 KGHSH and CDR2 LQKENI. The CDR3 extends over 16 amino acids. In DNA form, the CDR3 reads TGTGCCAGCTCACCAGGGACCGGGAGAGTAGGATTTGGCTACACCTTC. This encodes CASSPGTGRVGFGYTF.

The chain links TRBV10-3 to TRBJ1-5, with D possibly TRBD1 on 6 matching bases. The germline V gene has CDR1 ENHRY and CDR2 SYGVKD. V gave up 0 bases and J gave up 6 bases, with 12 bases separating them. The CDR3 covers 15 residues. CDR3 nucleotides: TGTGCCATCAGTGAGTCTTCAGGGGATATTCAGCCCCAGCATTTT. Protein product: CAISESSGDIQPQHF.

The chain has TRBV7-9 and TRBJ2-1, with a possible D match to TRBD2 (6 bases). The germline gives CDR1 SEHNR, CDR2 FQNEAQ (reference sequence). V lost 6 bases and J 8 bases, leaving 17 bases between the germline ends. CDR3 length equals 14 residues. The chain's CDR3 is CASRPMEGPYEQFF. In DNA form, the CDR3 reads TGTGCCAGCAGGCCCATGGAGGGCCCTTATGAGCAGTTCTTC.

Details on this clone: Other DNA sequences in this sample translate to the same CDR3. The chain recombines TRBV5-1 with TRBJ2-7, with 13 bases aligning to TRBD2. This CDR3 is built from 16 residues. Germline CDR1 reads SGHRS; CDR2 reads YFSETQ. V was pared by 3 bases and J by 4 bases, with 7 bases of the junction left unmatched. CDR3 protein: CASSSGLAGVGYEQYF. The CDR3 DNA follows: TGCGCCAGCAGCTCAGGACTAGCGGGAGTGGGGTACGAGCAGTACTTC.

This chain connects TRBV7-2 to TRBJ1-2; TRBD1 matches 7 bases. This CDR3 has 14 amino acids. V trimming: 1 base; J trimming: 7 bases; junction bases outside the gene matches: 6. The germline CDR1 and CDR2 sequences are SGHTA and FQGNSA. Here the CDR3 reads CASSLVPGGGGYTF. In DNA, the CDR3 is TGTGCCAGCAGCTTAGTCCCAGGGGGTGGTGGCTACACCTTC. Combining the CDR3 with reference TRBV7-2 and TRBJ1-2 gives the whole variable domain GAGVSQSPSNKVTEKGKDVELRCDPISGHTALYWYRQSLGQGLEFLIYFQGNSAPDKSGLPSDRFSAERTGGSVSTLTIQRTQQEDSAVYLCASSLVPGGGGYTFGSGTRLTVV.

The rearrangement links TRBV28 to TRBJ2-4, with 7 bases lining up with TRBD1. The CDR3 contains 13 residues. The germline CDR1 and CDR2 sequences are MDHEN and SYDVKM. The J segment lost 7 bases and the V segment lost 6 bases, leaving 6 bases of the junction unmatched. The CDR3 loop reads CASSVGQANIQYF. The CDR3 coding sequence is TGTGCCAGCAGCGTCGGACAGGCCAACATTCAGTACTTC.

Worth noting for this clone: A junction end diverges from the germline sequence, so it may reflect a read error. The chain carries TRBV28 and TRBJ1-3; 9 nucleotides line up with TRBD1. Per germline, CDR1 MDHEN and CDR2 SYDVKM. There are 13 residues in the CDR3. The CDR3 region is CASSLTGTGFLDF. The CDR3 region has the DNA TGTGCCAGCAGTTTGACTGGGACAGGGTTTTTGGATTTT.

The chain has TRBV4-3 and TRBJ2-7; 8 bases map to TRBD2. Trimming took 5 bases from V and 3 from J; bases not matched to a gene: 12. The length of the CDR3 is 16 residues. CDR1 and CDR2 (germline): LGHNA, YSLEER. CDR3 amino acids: CASSKKGLDPFYEQYF. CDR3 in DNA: TGCGCCAGCAGCAAGAAGGGACTAGACCCTTTCTACGAGCAGTACTTC.

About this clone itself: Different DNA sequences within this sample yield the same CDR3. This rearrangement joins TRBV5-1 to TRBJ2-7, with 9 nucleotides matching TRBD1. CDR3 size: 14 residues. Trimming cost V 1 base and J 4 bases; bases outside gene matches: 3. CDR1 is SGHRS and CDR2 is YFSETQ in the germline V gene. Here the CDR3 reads CASSLLQGAYEQYF. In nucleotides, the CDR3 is TGCGCCAGCAGCTTGCTACAGGGGGCTTACGAGCAGTACTTC. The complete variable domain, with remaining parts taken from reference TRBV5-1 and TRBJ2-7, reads KAGVTQTPRYLIKTRGQQVTLSCSPISGHRSVSWYQQTPGQGLQFLFEYFSETQRNKGNFPGRFSGRQFSNSRSEMNVSTLELGDSALYLCASSLLQGAYEQYFGPGTRLTVT.

CDR3 DNA: TGCGCCAGCAGCCAAGATAATAGGGGAACCTCCCGACCCCAGCATTTT. Translated, it gives CASSQDNRGTSRPQHF. V and J are TRBV4-1 and TRBJ1-5, with a possible D match to TRBD1 (5 bases). Deletions cut 0 bases from V and 10 bases from J, with 19 bases between. CDR1 and CDR2 (germline): MGHRA, YSYEKL. The CDR3 is 16 amino acids.

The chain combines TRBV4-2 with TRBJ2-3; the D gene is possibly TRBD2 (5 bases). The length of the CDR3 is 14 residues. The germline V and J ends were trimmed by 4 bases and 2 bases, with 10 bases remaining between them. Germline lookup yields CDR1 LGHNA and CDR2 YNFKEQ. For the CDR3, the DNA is TGTGCCAGCAGCCTTCCCCTAGCCACAGATACGCAGTATTTT. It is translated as CASSLPLATDTQYF.